A selection of T cell receptor beta chains follows, all from one sample in a study of human T cells and chemical hapten exposure. TCRdb re-analysed the RACE reads in MiXCR, keeping a single row per CDR3 protein. The sample holds more than 60,000 distinct CDR3 sequences; about 9.3% are singletons and the top ten take 6.5% to 8.5%. This sample comprised whole blood, obtained in connection with sensitization to the hapten diphenylcyclopropenone (DPC). These receptors were collected from a woman aged 45-65 years with alopecia areata. Some clones in this sample may be carry-over from other donors' samples. Both conserved end residues are part of each CDR3. The D gene is left open where the match is weak. Rows may omit the clone size; those that give it use once, few, many or a size class.

V: TRBV5-1; size: many; J: TRBJ2-3; D: TRBD2; DNA: TGCGCCAGCAGCCAACTAGCGGGGAGCACAGATACGCAGTATTTT; CDR3: CASSQLAGSTDTQYF
V: TRBV2; size: many; J: TRBJ1-5; D: NA; DNA: TGTGCCAGCAGTGAGGCGGGTGCAAATCAGCCCCAGCATTTT; CDR3: CASSEAGANQPQHF
V: TRBV9; size: few; J: TRBJ2-1; D: TRBD2; DNA: TGTGCCAGCAGCGTAGTGGGACTAGCGGGAGAGGAGCAGTTCTTC; CDR3: CASSVVGLAGEEQFF
V: TRBV7-3; size: many; J: TRBJ1-1; D: TRBD1; DNA: TGTGCCAGCAGCAAGGGACAGGGTGTCACTGAAGCTTTCTTT; CDR3: CASSKGQGVTEAFF
V: TRBV7-7; size: few; J: TRBJ2-1; D: TRBD2; DNA: TGTGCCAGCAGCTTAGACCTAGCGGCATCCTACAATGAGCAGTTCTTC; CDR3: CASSLDLAASYNEQFF
V: TRBV19; size: few; J: TRBJ2-1; D: NA; DNA: TGTGCCAGTTCAGGACAGATGACCTACAATGAGCAGTTCTTC; CDR3: CASSGQMTYNEQFF
V: TRBV4-1; size: many; J: TRBJ1-3; D: NA; DNA: TGCGCCAGCAGCCAAGAGAGGGGGGCTCGAAACACCATATATTTT; CDR3: CASSQERGARNTIYF
V: TRBV6-6; size: many; J: TRBJ2-7; D: NA; DNA: TGTGCCAGCAGCCCCGTGTTGTGGTACGAGCAGTACTTC; CDR3: CASSPVLWYEQYF
V: TRBV27; size: NA; J: TRBJ2-1; D: NA; DNA: TGTGCCAGCAGTAAAATAGGGGCACAGAGTAACAATGAGCAGTTCTTC; CDR3: CASSKIGAQSNNEQFF
V: TRBV7-6; size: many; J: TRBJ2-2; D: TRBD2; DNA: TGTGCCAGCAGCTTAACCGCGGGAGGGCCCACCGGGGAGCTGTTTTTT; CDR3: CASSLTAGGPTGELFF
V: TRBV12-3/TRBV12-4; size: many; J: TRBJ2-4; D: TRBD2; DNA: TGTGCCAGCAGCTTCTTGGGACTAGCGGGACGATTGGAAAACATTCAGTACTTC; CDR3: CASSFLGLAGRLENIQYF
V: TRBV28; size: few; J: TRBJ2-6; D: NA; DNA: TGTGCCAGTCGACACCCCTCTGGGGCCAACGTCCTGACTTTC; CDR3: CASRHPSGANVLTF
V: TRBV9; size: many; J: TRBJ2-3; D: NA; DNA: TGTGCCAGCAGCGTAGTCTGGGGGAACGCAGATACGCAGTATTTT; CDR3: CASSVVWGNADTQYF
V: TRBV28; size: NA; J: TRBJ1-1; D: NA; DNA: TGTGCCAGCAAGGCAGGGAAAGCTTTCTTT; CDR3: CASKAGKAFF
V: TRBV20-1; size: NA; J: TRBJ1-1; D: NA; DNA: TGCAGTGCTCCGATCCAGGGTTACACTGAAGCTTTCTTT; CDR3: CSAPIQGYTEAFF
V: TRBV20-1; size: NA; J: TRBJ1-1; D: NA; DNA: TGCAGTGCTAGAGTTCAGCTGAACACTGAAGCTTTCTTT; CDR3: CSARVQLNTEAFF
V: TRBV18; size: many; J: TRBJ1-1; D: NA; DNA: TGTGCCAGCTCACCAGAACAGGGATTCACTGAAGCTTTCTTT; CDR3: CASSPEQGFTEAFF
V: TRBV20-1; size: NA; J: TRBJ2-3; D: NA; DNA: TGCAGTGCTAGAGGAACGAGTCCGGGGAGAACAGATACGCAGTATTTT; CDR3: CSARGTSPGRTDTQYF
V: TRBV7-6; size: few; J: TRBJ2-5; D: TRBD2; DNA: TGTGCCAGCAGCACCCCTAGCGGAGCCCAAGAGACCCAGTACTTC; CDR3: CASSTPSGAQETQYF
V: TRBV2; size: many; J: TRBJ1-1; D: TRBD1; DNA: TGTGCCAGCAGGCTCACAGGGGCCAACACTGAAGCTTTCTTT; CDR3: CASRLTGANTEAFF
V: TRBV5-1; size: few; J: TRBJ2-3; D: TRBD1; DNA: TGCGCCAGCAGTTTGGGACAGCACACAGATACGCAGTATTTT; CDR3: CASSLGQHTDTQYF
V: TRBV7-8; size: NA; J: TRBJ2-3; D: NA; DNA: TGTGCCAGCATCCGCGCATCGAGCACAGATACGCAGTATTTT; CDR3: CASIRASSTDTQYF
V: TRBV19; size: many; J: TRBJ1-2; D: TRBD1; DNA: TGTGCCAGTAGTACGCCGACAGGGGGAGGTAGCTATGGCTACACCTTC; CDR3: CASSTPTGGGSYGYTF
V: TRBV30; size: few; J: TRBJ2-2; D: TRBD2; DNA: TGTGCCTGGAGTCGGCTACTAGCGACCACCGGGGAGCTGTTTTTT; CDR3: CAWSRLLATTGELFF
V: TRBV12-3/TRBV12-4; size: many; J: TRBJ2-1; D: NA; DNA: TGTGCCAGCAGTTGGAGCTCCTACAATGAGCAGTTCTTC; CDR3: CASSWSSYNEQFF
V: TRBV27; size: many; J: TRBJ2-3; D: NA; DNA: TGTGCCAGCAGCCGTCTAGGTCCCACAGATACGCAGTATTTT; CDR3: CASSRLGPTDTQYF
V: TRBV2; size: few; J: TRBJ2-3; D: TRBD1; DNA: TGTGCCAGCACGGGGACAGGGGGCATTAGGAATACGCAGTATTTT; CDR3: CASTGTGGIRNTQYF
V: TRBV6-1; size: few; J: TRBJ2-7; D: NA; DNA: TGTGCCAGCAGCGACACAGGGATCACCTACGAGCAGTACTTC; CDR3: CASSDTGITYEQYF
V: TRBV19; size: NA; J: TRBJ1-5; D: TRBD1; DNA: TGTGCCAGTAGCCTCCGGGACAGGGGTAATCAGCCCCAGCATTTT; CDR3: CASSLRDRGNQPQHF
V: TRBV7-8; size: many; J: TRBJ2-7; D: TRBD2; DNA: TGTGCCAGCAGCCTACTAGCGATTAGCTCCTACGAGCAGTACTTC; CDR3: CASSLLAISSYEQYF
V: TRBV9; size: few; J: TRBJ1-4; D: NA; DNA: TGTGCCAGCAGCCCCCGGACCGCCCTTAATGAAAAACTGTTTTTT; CDR3: CASSPRTALNEKLFF
V: TRBV5-1; size: few; J: TRBJ2-1; D: TRBD1; DNA: TGCGCCAGCAGCTTGGACCCGGGACAGGGGCTGGATGAGCAGTTCTTC; CDR3: CASSLDPGQGLDEQFF
V: TRBV19; size: NA; J: TRBJ2-1; D: NA; DNA: TGTGCCAGCAAGATCGACAGGAGCTCCTACAATGAGCAGTTCTTC; CDR3: CASKIDRSSYNEQFF
V: TRBV6-2/TRBV6-3; size: few; J: TRBJ1-5; D: NA; DNA: TGTGCCAGCAGTGCCCAGGGGAATCAGCCCCAGCATTTT; CDR3: CASSAQGNQPQHF
V: TRBV29-1; size: few; J: TRBJ1-2; D: NA; DNA: TGCAGCGTTGAAGAGGCCTATGGCTACACCTTC; CDR3: CSVEEAYGYTF
V: TRBV29-1; size: NA; J: TRBJ2-6; D: NA; DNA: TGCAGCGTTGGGGCCTACTCTGGGGCCAACGTCCTGACTTTC; CDR3: CSVGAYSGANVLTF
V: TRBV11-2; size: few; J: TRBJ2-5; D: NA; DNA: TGTGCCAGCAGCTTACATCCAGGAGTAAAAGAGACCCAGTACTTC; CDR3: CASSLHPGVKETQYF
V: TRBV18; size: NA; J: TRBJ2-5; D: NA; DNA: TGTGCCAGCTCACCACCGTACGGGGGGCCACAAGAGACCCAGTACTTC; CDR3: CASSPPYGGPQETQYF
V: TRBV20-1; size: NA; J: TRBJ1-4; D: NA; DNA: TGCAGTGCTGTGGTGGGCTATGAAAAACTGTTTTTT; CDR3: CSAVVGYEKLFF
V: TRBV3-1; size: NA; J: TRBJ1-5; D: NA; DNA: TGTGCCAGCAGCCAAGATGTGAATCAGCCCCAGCATTTT; CDR3: CASSQDVNQPQHF
V: TRBV6-2/TRBV6-3; size: few; J: TRBJ2-3; D: TRBD1; DNA: TGTGCCAGCAGTTACTTCGCCTCGGGACAGCAAACAGATACGCAGTATTTT; CDR3: CASSYFASGQQTDTQYF
V: TRBV7-8; size: few; J: TRBJ2-5; D: NA; DNA: TGTGCCAGCAGCTTAGCCTACCCCCAAGAGACCCAGTACTTC; CDR3: CASSLAYPQETQYF
V: TRBV2; size: few; J: TRBJ2-3; D: TRBD2; DNA: TGTGCCAGCCCGAGGCGGGCGGGAGGCGTGACAGATACGCAGTATTTT; CDR3: CASPRRAGGVTDTQYF
V: TRBV29-1; size: many; J: TRBJ1-2; D: TRBD1; DNA: TGCACCGGACAGGGTGCGGAGTATGGCTACACCTTC; CDR3: CTGQGAEYGYTF
V: TRBV12-2; size: many; J: TRBJ2-7; D: NA; DNA: TGTGCAAGTCGCTTAGGACGGGACAATCCTTACGAGCAGTACTTC; CDR3: CASRLGRDNPYEQYF
V: TRBV9; size: NA; J: TRBJ1-1; D: NA; DNA: TGTGCCAGCAGCGTTGGGGGTGAAGCTTTCTTT; CDR3: CASSVGGEAFF
V: TRBV7-7; size: few; J: TRBJ2-1; D: TRBD2; DNA: TGTGCTAGCAGCCCGGGGGTAGCGGGAGAGGGTGAGCAGTTCTTC; CDR3: CASSPGVAGEGEQFF
V: TRBV5-1; size: few; J: TRBJ2-1; D: TRBD2; DNA: TGCGCCAGCAGCTTGGGAATCGGGACTAGCGGGAGAGGGTCCTACAATGAGCAGTTCTTC; CDR3: CASSLGIGTSGRGSYNEQFF
V: TRBV29-1; size: NA; J: TRBJ1-5; D: NA; DNA: TGCAGCGTTCGGGACACCAATCAGCCCCAGCATTTT; CDR3: CSVRDTNQPQHF